This TCR beta chain was sequenced for a study of blood T cells in healthy people across ages. Study findings and constraints: Naive and antigen-experienced cells could not be conclusively compared, given unsorted PBMCs. CMV infection status of these donors was not known.

The germline V gene encodes CDR1 SGHRS and CDR2 YFSETQ. This CDR3 is 17 amino acids long. Unmatched junction bases numbered 4, after V lost 4 bases and J lost 2 bases. This clonotype was seen a few times. The target antigen is unknown. Together with a sample-barcoded 5' primer, a J-beta primer mix was included in a second PCR lasting about 7 to 11 cycles. TCRdb called the 5' RACE reads again in MiXCR, with one record for every CDR3 protein. The table has around 990,000 distinct CDR3 sequences, 20% to 25% seen once; the top ten hold around 0.75%. These same records also appear under a second study, on T cells of mothers and their children. This second study notes: All RNA that had been extracted was used for cDNA synthesis at approximately 1.5 ug per 15 ul. Maternal samples each gave over 9 million TCR beta CDR3 reads, and child samples several million each.

The rearrangement links TRBV5-1 to TRBJ2-1, with 15 bases matching TRBD2. The sample was blood. The TCR sequence derives from a girl between 2 and 10 years old in good health. Here the CDR3 DNA reads TGCGCCAGCAGCACGGGACTAGCGGGAGGCCCCTACAATGAGCAGTTCTTC. This translates into CASSTGLAGGPYNEQFF.